This is a list of T cell receptor beta chains from one sample in a study of PD-L1 blockade in urothelial cancer. Sequencing used immunoSEQ multiplex PCR; TCRdb keeps in-frame clones, though not all of them. The data hold around 30,000 clones, with 84% observed a single time. The material was PBMCs, obtained around atezolizumab (anti-PD-L1) treatment. The receptors originated from a man between 65 and 79 years old with urothelial cancer. Both conserved end residues are part of each CDR3. Fields, in order: V gene, J gene, CDR3 protein.

TRBV7-9	TRBJ1-2	CASSLALAGPYGYTF
TRBV6-1	TRBJ2-2	CAIHLDTGELFF
TRBV7-2	TRBJ2-3	CASSLGPDRVSDTQYF
TRBV4-2	TRBJ2-1	CASSQDLRERQFF
TRBV5-5	TRBJ2-1	CASSFGQGYNEQFF
TRBV19	TRBJ1-2	CASSATGTAIGYTF
TRBV18	TRBJ2-5	CASSPPQGKETQYF
TRBV5-4	TRBJ2-3	CASSQATGTPGDTQYF
TRBV19	TRBJ1-2	CASSPQGLDGYTF
TRBV5-1	TRBJ1-1	CASRPRGMNTEAFF
TRBV19	TRBJ1-4	CASSSTGTANEKLFF
TRBV7-3	TRBJ2-1	CASSLNLLNEQFF
TRBV9	TRBJ2-3	CASSVAGADTQYF
TRBV18	TRBJ2-1	CASSPPRRSGGDNEQFF
TRBV27	TRBJ1-2	CASRGPRHYTF
TRBV13	TRBJ1-2	CASSLPAGQGAWGYTF
TRBV4-1	TRBJ2-1	CASSQEFGTGYYNEQFF
TRBV6-7	TRBJ1-2	CASPRGWYGYTF
TRBV7-2	TRBJ1-2	CASSLLGQGEGYTF
TRBV10-3	TRBJ1-3	CAIGTGTYSGNTIYF
TRBV29-1	TRBJ2-1	CSVDRVGGNEQFF
TRBV5-1	TRBJ2-2	CASSPGRLAGVNTANTGELFF
TRBV28	TRBJ2-6	CASSWGGAGANVLTF
TRBV7-2	TRBJ1-1	CASSPEQGRNTEAFF
TRBV21-1	TRBJ2-2	CASSGNRQGALGELFF
TRBV7-8	TRBJ2-1	CASSEIPGGEYNEQFF
TRBV7-9	TRBJ1-4	CASSPSNRRGEKLFF
TRBV7-9	TRBJ2-7	CASSLEYGGAPYEQYF
TRBV2	TRBJ2-2	CASRITSGGSGGELFF
TRBV7-3	TRBJ2-2	CASSPTRDRGTGELFF
TRBV6-1	TRBJ2-7	CASSEGGAGFYEQYF
TRBV5-1	TRBJ1-5	CASSLQAGDQPQHF
TRBV6-1	TRBJ2-2	CASKLAEHTGELFF
TRBV10-2	TRBJ2-1	CASRGGENEQFF
TRBV6-4	TRBJ2-3	CASSASGGQGDTQYF
TRBV5-8	TRBJ1-4	CASSSTGGNEKLFF